This T cell receptor (beta chain) was profiled in a study of Japanese encephalitis immunity and Zika vaccine responses. Study details: JEV vaccine (IXIARO) was given twice, 28 days apart, before ZPIV. Samples came at week 0, before ZPIV, and at week 52. General study points: CD8 T cell responses to ZIKV peptide pools were very low. After ZPIV, CD4 T cells responding to conserved ZIKV epitopes lost repertoire richness in JEV-pre-vaccinated donors.

Peptide pools at around 1 ug/mL each stimulated CFSE-labeled PBMCs over a roughly 6-day culture. Proliferating CD4 T cells were sorted unfixed as live CD56-CD19-CD16-CD3+CD4+ CFSE-low cells. This clonotype is categorized as medium-sized. The CDR3 consists of 14 residues. The V end lost 5 bases, the J end lost 4 bases, and 15 bases lay between the germline ends. In germline, CDR1 is LNHDA, CDR2 SQIVND (reference sequence). Via MiXCR, TCRdb re-called the 5' RACE reads, giving one row per CDR3 protein. The sample records about 350 distinct CDR3 sequences, approximately 2.9% being singletons. The sample consisted of antigen-activated CD4+ T cells from blood, cultured, taken during a Zika inactivated vaccine study. The origin of this receptor is an adult woman who received an inactivated Zika virus vaccine. The chain carries TRBV19 and TRBJ2-7, with a weak D call TRBD1 (5 bases). The CDR3 reads CASSPRQGEYEQYF. The CDR3, as DNA: TGTGCCAGTAGTCCCCGGCAGGGTGAGTACGAGCAGTACTTC.